These 10 T cell receptor beta chains originate from one sample sequenced in a study of shared clonotypes between healthy human individuals. Here immunoSEQ multiplex PCR was the method, and the copy in TCRdb shows in-frame clones only, minus some. This sample yields millions of clones, of which less than 95% are seen a single time; 0.9% to 1.3% belongs to the top ten. CD8 cells classed as naive were CD45RO-negative and positively selected for CCR7, excluding terminally differentiated effector memory CD45RA+ cells. Sequencing input: naive CD8+ T cells sorted from blood. Receptors originate from a man younger than 30 in good health.

The CDR3 nucleotides are TGTGCCAGCAGTTCTGTGGACAGGGGGTCCTACGAGCAGTACTTC. It codes for CASSSVDRGSYEQYF. The J gene is TRBJ2-7, the V gene TRBV6-5; 10 bases are shared with TRBD1. The CDR3 is made up of 15 amino acids. The germline gives CDR1 MNHEY, CDR2 SVGAGI. With 4 bases clipped from V and 1 base from J, the junction kept 4 bases outside the gene matches.

CDR3 residues: CASSLAAGESIEQFF. DNA for the CDR3: TGTGCCAGCAGCTTGGCGGCAGGGGAAAGCATCGAGCAGTTCTTC. This chain connects TRBV5-4 to TRBJ2-1; possible D gene TRBD1, 6 bases. V was shortened by 0 bases and J by 10 bases, with 17 bases between the two germline ends. This CDR3 contains 15 residues. Per the germline V gene, CDR1 is SGHNT and CDR2 is YYREEE (reference sequence).

This clone was observed once. The rearrangement links TRBV9 to TRBJ2-7; 10 bases map to TRBD1. CDR3 length equals 16 residues. The trim removed 3 bases at V and 6 bases at J, leaving 12 bases unmatched. CDR1 SGDLS and CDR2 YYNGEE come from the germline V gene. CDR3 in amino acids: CASSASGGTGVVEQYF. The CDR3 DNA follows: TGTGCCAGCAGCGCTTCTGGGGGGACAGGGGTCGTCGAGCAGTACTTC.

The V call is TRBV30, the J call TRBJ2-3; 11 bases align to TRBD1. V gave up 2 bases and J gave up 3 bases; unmatched junction bases: 4. The CDR3 sequence is 15 residues long. CDR1 GTSNPN and CDR2 SVGIG come from the germline V gene (reference sequence). The CDR3 protein is CAWSPGQGVTDTQYF. CDR3 bases: TGTGCCTGGAGTCCGGGACAGGGGGTTACAGATACGCAGTATTTT. The whole variable domain, filled in from reference TRBV30 and TRBJ2-3, reads SQTIHQWPATLVQPVGSPLSLECTVEGTSNPNLYWYRQAAGRGLQLLFYSVGIGQISSEVPQNLSASRPQDRQFILSSKKLLLSDSGFYLCAWSPGQGVTDTQYFGPGTRLTVL.

A remark on this clone: The sample has other DNA sequences that encode this CDR3 too. CDR3 coding DNA: TGTGCCTGGAGCCCCGCGGGAGGCACAGATACGCAGTATTTT. As protein: CAWSPAGGTDTQYF. This rearrangement joins TRBV30 to TRBJ2-3, with TRBD2 identical over 7 bases. Trimming took 3 bases from V and 1 from J; bases not matched to a gene: 4. The V gene's germline CDR1 is GTSNPN and CDR2 SVGIG (reference sequence). The length of the CDR3 is 14 residues. Complete variable domain (other parts from reference TRBV30 and TRBJ2-3): SQTIHQWPATLVQPVGSPLSLECTVEGTSNPNLYWYRQAAGRGLQLLFYSVGIGQISSEVPQNLSASRPQDRQFILSSKKLLLSDSGFYLCAWSPAGGTDTQYFGPGTRLTVL.

In the case of this clone: Within the sample, other DNA sequences also encode this same CDR3. This rearrangement joins TRBV4-3 to TRBJ2-7; D may correspond to TRBD1 or TRBD2 (6 bases each). The germline V and J ends were trimmed by 0 bases and 3 bases, with 9 bases remaining between them. This CDR3 is built from 14 residues. Germline V gene data show CDR1 as LGHNA and CDR2 as YSLEER. CDR3 sequence reads: CASSQDEGGYEQYF. CDR3 DNA: TGCGCCAGCAGCCAAGATGAGGGGGGCTACGAGCAGTACTTC.

The rearrangement uses TRBV19 and TRBJ2-7; TRBD2 aligns across 8 bases. Germline CDR1 is LNHDA and CDR2 is SQIVND (reference sequence). Trimming took 3 bases from V and 2 from J; bases not matched to a gene: 6. The CDR3 loop spans 15 amino acids. The CDR3 loop is CASSINGLATYEQYF. The CDR3 nucleotides read TGTGCCAGTAGTATCAACGGACTAGCCACCTACGAGCAGTACTTC. Full variable domain (missing parts from reference TRBV19 and TRBJ2-7): DGGITQSPKYLFRKEGQNVTLSCEQNLNHDAMYWYRQDPGQGLRLIYYSQIVNDFQKGDIAEGYSVSREKKESFPLTVTSAQKNPTAFYLCASSINGLATYEQYFGPGTRLTVT.

This clone appeared a single time. The chain links TRBV15 to TRBJ2-3, with 8 positions matching TRBD2. Trimming at V came to 2 bases and at J to 1 base, leaving 2 bases not matched to a gene. Germline V CDR1 and CDR2: LNHNV, YYDKDF (reference sequence). The CDR3 loop spans 15 amino acids. CDR3: CATSRIGGGTDTQYF. The CDR3 DNA reads TGTGCCACCAGCAGAATCGGGGGGGGCACAGATACGCAGTATTTT.

This chain links TRBV28 with TRBJ2-7, with D possibly matching TRBD2 (6 bases). Germline CDR1 MDHEN, CDR2 SYDVKM. The germline V and J ends were trimmed by 2 bases and 1 base, with 9 bases remaining between them. CDR3 size: 14 residues. CDR3 sequence (DNA): TGTGCCAGCAGTTTAGTCGGGACTTCCTACGAGCAGTACTTC. Its protein product is CASSLVGTSYEQYF. Full variable domain (missing parts from reference TRBV28 and TRBJ2-7): DVKVTQSSRYLVKRTGEKVFLECVQDMDHENMFWYRQDPGLGLRLIYFSYDVKMKEKGDIPEGYSVSREKKERFSLILESASTNQTSMYLCASSLVGTSYEQYFGPGTRLTVT.

Turning to this clone: Other DNA variants within this sample encode the same CDR3. This chain connects TRBV7-9 to TRBJ2-5; tentatively, D is TRBD2 (5 bases). Germline CDR1 is SEHNR and CDR2 is FQNEAQ (reference sequence). The V and J ends lost 3 bases and 5 bases respectively, with 10 bases between them. There are 13 residues in the CDR3. The CDR3 DNA reads TGTGCCAGCAGCTTGGGAGCGGAGGAGACCCAGTACTTC. Encoded protein: CASSLGAEETQYF.